These T cell receptor beta chains were read from a single sample in a study of blood T cell repertoires in COVID-19. Measured with immunoSEQ multiplex PCR; TCRdb has only the in-frame clones, and not every one. The sample has 150,000 to 200,000 clones; around four fifths are singletons. The material sequenced was peripheral blood. Receptors were obtained from a woman of 80 years or more with active or convalescent COVID-19. The conserved cysteine and the conserved F or W are not part of the CDR3 here.

V gene	CDR3 protein
TRBV4-1	ASSQGMTGRAF
TRBV6-6	ASSYQAGGVSEQF
TRBV27	ASTDNRGNSPLH
TRBV5-1	ASTPRAANTGELF
TRBV5-1	ASSLGQGGRGGYT
TRBV7-9	ASSDDRGRVYGYT
TRBV19	ASSGRLASETQY
TRBV3-1/TRBV3-2	ASSQGGLAPGELF
TRBV2	ASSVYPPGLGTEAF
TRBV6-5	ASVSYNEQF
TRBV6-5	ASSWRALSGNTIY
TRBV6-6	ASSYRTSYQPQH
TRBV15	ATSRGDSVAEKLF
TRBV28	ASSSGTVDGYT
TRBV3-1/TRBV3-2	ASSQGLAGGLLYEQY
TRBV7-2	ASSFRTGELF